The next 32 T cell receptor beta chains were all read from a single sample in a study of monozygotic twins with inflammatory bowel disease. TCRdb reprocessed the 5' RACE reads and keeps a single row for each CDR3 protein, giving no DNA. Its clone listing holds roughly 100,000 distinct CDR3 sequences. Sequenced sample: blood. These receptor sequences come from a human donor with ulcerative colitis or Crohn's disease, or a healthy co-twin of an affected twin (not recorded which).

The chain is built from TRBV15 and TRBJ2-5; the TRBD2 assignment by TCRdb is unverifiable without DNA. This CDR3 is 16 amino acids long. Germline lookup yields CDR1 LNHNV and CDR2 YYDKDF (reference sequence). The CDR3 sequence: CATSSPGLAGAETQYF.

This sequence joins TRBV3-1 and TRBJ2-7; the TCRdb call, TRBD2, lacks DNA for checking. The CDR3 has 16 amino acids. Germline values: CDR1 LGHDT, CDR2 YNNKEL (reference sequence). CDR3 loop: CASSQDGTSGSYEQYF.

The chain combines TRBV5-1 with TRBJ2-1; the TRBD2 assignment by TCRdb is unverifiable without DNA. The CDR3 length is 16 residues. Germline loops: CDR1 SGHRS, CDR2 YFSETQ. This CDR3 is CASSSSTSGSYNEQFF.

The chain couples TRBV5-1 to TRBJ2-3; TCRdb's D call, TRBD2, is unchecked because there is no DNA. The V gene's germline CDR1 is SGHRS and CDR2 YFSETQ. This CDR3 region has 17 residues. The CDR3 region is CASSLSGIKPTTDTQYF. Full variable domain (outside the CDR3, taken from reference TRBV5-1 and TRBJ2-3): KAGVTQTPRYLIKTRGQQVTLSCSPISGHRSVSWYQQTPGQGLQFLFEYFSETQRNKGNFPGRFSGRQFSNSRSEMNVSTLELGDSALYLCASSLSGIKPTTDTQYFGPGTRLTVL.

This chain uses TRBV20-1 with TRBJ2-1. CDR1 is DFQATT and CDR2 is SNEGSKA in the germline V gene (reference sequence). There are 15 residues in the CDR3. This chain's CDR3 is CSARDLSGSKNEQFF.

The V gene is TRBV12-3 or TRBV12-4, the J gene TRBJ1-6; TCRdb returns TRBD1, unconfirmable since there is no DNA. The CDR3 has 14 amino acids. CDR3 residues: CASSPGTGGSPLHF.

The rearrangement joins TRBV28 to TRBJ1-5. This CDR3 is built from 13 residues. Germline V CDR1 and CDR2: MDHEN, SYDVKM. This CDR3 reads CASSLEHNQPQHF.

V and J are TRBV7-2 and TRBJ2-1; TCRdb indicates TRBD2, and absent DNA this call remains unverified. Germline V gene lookup returns CDR1 SGHTA and CDR2 FQGNSA. CDR3 length: 16 amino acids. The CDR3: CASSPTGLARGVEQFF.

The rearrangement links TRBV12-3 or TRBV12-4 to TRBJ1-1; TCRdb selects TRBD1, and the lack of DNA leaves this call unchecked. The CDR3 has 12 amino acids. CDR3 region: CASRFGGTEAFF.

The chain has TRBV11-2 and TRBJ2-2; TCRdb calls TRBD2, which cannot be checked without DNA. Germline values: CDR1 SGHAT, CDR2 FQNNGV. The length of the CDR3 is 15 residues. The CDR3 loop reads CASSYASGGTGELFF.

The chain couples TRBV5-1 to TRBJ2-1; as DNA is missing, the TRBD2 call by TCRdb cannot be tested. The germline CDR1 and CDR2 sequences are SGHRS and YFSETQ. There are 16 residues in the CDR3. The CDR3 loop reads CASSFTSGGAYNEQFF.

V gene TRBV5-6 combines with J gene TRBJ1-1. Germline values: CDR1 SGHDT, CDR2 YYEEEE. This CDR3 contains 12 residues. CDR3 in amino acids: CASSLLQSEAFF.

This chain uses TRBV5-1 with TRBJ2-2; without DNA, the TCRdb call of TRBD2 cannot be checked. The CDR3 has 17 amino acids. Germline CDR1 is SGHRS and CDR2 is YFSETQ. CDR3 protein: CASSTIAGGKNTGELFF.

The V gene is TRBV2, the J gene TRBJ2-5. The germline gives CDR1 SNHLY, CDR2 FYNNEI. The CDR3 is made up of 11 amino acids. The CDR3 sequence: CASSDEVTQYF.

The V gene is TRBV12-3 or TRBV12-4, the J gene TRBJ2-1; TCRdb gives TRBD1 as the D gene, but with no DNA this cannot be confirmed. The CDR3 sequence is 14 residues long. This CDR3 is CASSFLAGPLEQFF.

This CDR3 is CSALRATFHEQYF. The rearrangement uses TRBV20-1 and TRBJ2-7; the TCRdb D gene call, TRBD2, has no DNA to confirm it. This CDR3 is 13 amino acids long. Germline assignment: CDR1 DFQATT and CDR2 SNEGSKA (reference sequence).

The chain couples TRBV12-3 or TRBV12-4 to TRBJ2-1; no DNA is available, so the TRBD1 call from TCRdb remains unchecked. CDR3 length: 13 amino acids. The CDR3 spells CASSLGTDREQFF.

This CDR3 is CASSILPGSYEQYF. V usage is TRBV19 and J usage is TRBJ2-7; the TCRdb call, TRBD1, lacks DNA for checking. The germline gives CDR1 LNHDA, CDR2 SQIVND (reference sequence). The CDR3 is 14 residues long.

V is TRBV15 and J is TRBJ1-5. Germline lookup yields CDR1 LNHNV and CDR2 YYDKDF (reference sequence). The CDR3 extends over 14 amino acids. The CDR3 protein is CATSRVAANQPQHF.

The rearrangement uses TRBV4-3 and TRBJ2-4; with no DNA, the TCRdb D assignment of TRBD1 cannot be verified. The CDR3 has 15 amino acids. CDR1 is LGHNA, CDR2 YSLEER, per germline. The CDR3 sequence: CASSQSTGAKNIQYF.

Here the CDR3 reads CASSPRGVKYGAEQFF. V and J are TRBV5-6 and TRBJ2-1; the D gene TCRdb calls, TRBD1, cannot be checked with no DNA. Per germline, CDR1 SGHDT and CDR2 YYEEEE. The length of the CDR3 is 16 residues.

J is TRBJ2-5 and V is TRBV7-6; the D call from TCRdb, TRBD1, cannot be confirmed without DNA. The CDR3 runs 14 residues. Germline V lookup: CDR1 SGHVS, CDR2 FNYEAQ. CDR3 in amino acids: CASSLNRGWETQYF.

The chain links TRBV5-1 to TRBJ2-2; TCRdb picks TRBD1, but there is no DNA to check that call. CDR1 and CDR2 from the germline V gene are SGHRS and YFSETQ. The CDR3 extends over 15 amino acids. The CDR3 loop reads CASSLYPQGTGELFF.

J is TRBJ2-6 and V is TRBV12-3 or TRBV12-4; TCRdb picks TRBD2, but there is no DNA to check that call. The length of the CDR3 is 15 residues. Here the CDR3 reads CASSSRLAGANVLTF.

The gene calls are TRBV18 and TRBJ2-7; TCRdb's D call of TRBD1 is untestable without DNA. The CDR3 loop spans 13 amino acids. Germline V gene sequence: CDR1 KGHSH, CDR2 LQKENI. CDR3 amino acids: CASSPPRGYEQYF.

The chain joins TRBV2 to TRBJ1-5; TCRdb calls TRBD1, which cannot be checked without DNA. Germline loops: CDR1 SNHLY, CDR2 FYNNEI. The CDR3 covers 14 residues. CDR3 amino acids: CASSDRRGDQPQHF.

V and J are TRBV6-1 and TRBJ1-2; lacking DNA, the TRBD1 call made by TCRdb goes unchecked. Germline V CDR1 and CDR2: MNHNS, SASEGT. The CDR3 sequence is 14 residues long. This CDR3 reads CASTAGQGHYGYTF.

The rearrangement uses TRBV12-3 or TRBV12-4 and TRBJ2-7; TCRdb outputs TRBD1, but without DNA this stays unchecked. CDR3 length: 14 amino acids. The CDR3 sequence is CASSWTGPFYEQYF.

The CDR3 loop reads CAVRTRGDYEQYF. The chain combines TRBV7-9 with TRBJ2-7; with no DNA, the TCRdb D assignment of TRBD1 cannot be verified. This CDR3 has 13 amino acids. Germline CDR1 reads SEHNR; CDR2 reads FQNEAQ (reference sequence).

The chain recombines TRBV20-1 with TRBJ2-1; with no DNA, the TCRdb D assignment of TRBD1 cannot be verified. CDR1 and CDR2 from the germline V gene are DFQATT and SNEGSKA (reference sequence). The CDR3 covers 14 residues. This CDR3 is CSATGWGSYNEQFF.

This chain joins TRBV5-1 and TRBJ2-4; lacking DNA, the TRBD2 call made by TCRdb goes unchecked. The germline gives CDR1 SGHRS, CDR2 YFSETQ. This CDR3 comprises 20 residues. The CDR3 reads CASSLPTSDPTRTAKNIQYF.

The rearrangement links TRBV29-1 to TRBJ2-5; TCRdb picks TRBD2, but there is no DNA to check that call. The CDR3 has 12 residues. Germline CDR1 SQVTM, CDR2 ANQGSEA. The CDR3 protein is CSAAGPQETQYF.